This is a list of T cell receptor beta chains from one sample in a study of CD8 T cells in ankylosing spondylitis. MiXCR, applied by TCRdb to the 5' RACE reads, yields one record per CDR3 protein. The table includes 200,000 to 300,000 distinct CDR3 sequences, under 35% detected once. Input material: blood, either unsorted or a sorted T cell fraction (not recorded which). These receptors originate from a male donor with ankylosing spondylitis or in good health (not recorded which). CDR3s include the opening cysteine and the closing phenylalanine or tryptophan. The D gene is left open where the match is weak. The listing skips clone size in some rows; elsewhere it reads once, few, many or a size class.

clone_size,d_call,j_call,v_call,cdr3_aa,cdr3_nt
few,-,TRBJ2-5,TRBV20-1,CSARDPGHHQETQYF,TGCAGTGCTAGAGACCCGGGACACCACCAAGAGACCCAGTACTTC
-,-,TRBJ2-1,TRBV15,CATSRVGGANEQFF,TGTGCCACCAGCAGAGTGGGGGGGGCGAATGAGCAGTTCTTC
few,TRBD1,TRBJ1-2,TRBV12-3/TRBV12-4,CASSFRRIGQESNYGYTF,TGTGCCAGCAGCTTCCGCCGTATTGGACAGGAGAGTAACTATGGCTACACCTTC
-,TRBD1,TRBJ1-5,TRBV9,CASSAGQGDQPQHF,TGTGCCAGCAGCGCCGGACAGGGTGATCAGCCCCAGCATTTT
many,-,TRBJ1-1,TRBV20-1,CSAEGPFMNTEAFF,TGCAGTGCGGAGGGACCTTTCATGAACACTGAAGCTTTCTTT
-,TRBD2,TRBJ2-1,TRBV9,CASSVPSSGVYNEQFF,TGTGCCAGCAGCGTACCTTCTAGCGGGGTCTACAATGAGCAGTTCTTC
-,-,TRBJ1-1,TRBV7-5,CISVPEANNPRQGMDTEAFF,-
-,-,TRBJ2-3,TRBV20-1,CSASPNVAVGTDTQYF,TGCAGTGCTAGCCCAAATGTAGCGGTGGGCACAGATACGCAGTATTTT
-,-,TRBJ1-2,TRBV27,CASSLLGSNYGYTF,TGTGCCAGCAGTTTATTGGGTTCTAACTATGGCTACACCTTC
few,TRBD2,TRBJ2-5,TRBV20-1,CSARGPSGQETQYF,TGCAGTGCTAGAGGCCCTAGCGGGCAAGAGACCCAGTACTTC
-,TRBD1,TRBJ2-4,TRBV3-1,CASSQEGQGVNIQYF,TGTGCCAGCAGCCAAGAGGGACAGGGGGTCAACATTCAGTACTTC
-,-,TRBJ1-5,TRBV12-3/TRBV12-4,CASTPGRGQPQHF,TGTGCCAGCACCCCCGGTCGGGGTCAGCCCCAGCATTTT
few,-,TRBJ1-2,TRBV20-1,CSARSGGYTF,TGCAGTGCTAGATCGGGCGGCTACACCTTC
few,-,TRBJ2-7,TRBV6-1,CASCHVGRGVYEQYF,TGTGCCAGCTGCCACGTGGGGCGAGGGGTCTACGAGCAGTACTTC
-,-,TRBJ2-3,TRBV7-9,CASSHDRPSTDTQYF,TGTGCCAGCAGCCACGACAGACCTAGCACAGATACGCAGTATTTT
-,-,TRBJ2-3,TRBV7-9,CASSPRTESTDTQYF,TGTGCCAGCAGCCCACGGACAGAGAGCACAGATACGCAGTATTTT
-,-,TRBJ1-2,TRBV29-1,CSVPQGSYGYTF,TGCAGCGTTCCCCAAGGGAGCTATGGCTACACCTTC
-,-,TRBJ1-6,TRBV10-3,CASTGISNSPLHF,TGTGCCTCGACTGGGATATCGAATTCACCCCTCCACTTT
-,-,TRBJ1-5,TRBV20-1,CSAPRGSQPQHF,TGCAGTGCTCCCCGGGGGAGTCAGCCCCAGCATTTT
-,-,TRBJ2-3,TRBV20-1,CSAPVPDTQYF,TGCAGTGCTCCCGTACCCGATACGCAGTATTTT
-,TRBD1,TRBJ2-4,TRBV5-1,CASSMTGGWNIQYF,TGCGCCAGCAGCATGACAGGGGGGTGGAACATTCAGTACTTC
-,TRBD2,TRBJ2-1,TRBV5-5,CASSWTSGGDNEQFF,TGTGCCAGCAGCTGGACTAGCGGGGGGGACAATGAGCAGTTCTTC
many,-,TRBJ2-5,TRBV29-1,CSGISTQYF,TGCAGCGGTATAAGTACCCAGTACTTC
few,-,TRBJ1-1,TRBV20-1,CSARAEYTEAFF,TGCAGTGCTAGGGCGGAATATACTGAAGCTTTCTTT
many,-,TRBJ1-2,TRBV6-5,CASSSQWNRVGYTF,TGTGCCAGCAGTTCTCAATGGAACCGCGTCGGCTACACCTTC
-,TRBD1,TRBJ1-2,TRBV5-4,CASNSGGRGYGYTF,TGTGCCAGCAACTCAGGGGGCAGGGGCTATGGCTACACCTTC
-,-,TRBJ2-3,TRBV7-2,CASSLSLDTQYF,TGTGCCAGCAGCCTCTCTCTAGATACGCAGTATTTT
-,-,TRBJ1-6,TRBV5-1,CASSFTGKNSPLHF,TGCGCCAGCAGCTTTACAGGGAAGAATTCACCCCTCCACTTT
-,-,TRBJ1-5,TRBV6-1,CASRETQGRDQPQHF,TGTGCCAGCAGAGAAACACAGGGTCGGGATCAGCCCCAGCATTTT